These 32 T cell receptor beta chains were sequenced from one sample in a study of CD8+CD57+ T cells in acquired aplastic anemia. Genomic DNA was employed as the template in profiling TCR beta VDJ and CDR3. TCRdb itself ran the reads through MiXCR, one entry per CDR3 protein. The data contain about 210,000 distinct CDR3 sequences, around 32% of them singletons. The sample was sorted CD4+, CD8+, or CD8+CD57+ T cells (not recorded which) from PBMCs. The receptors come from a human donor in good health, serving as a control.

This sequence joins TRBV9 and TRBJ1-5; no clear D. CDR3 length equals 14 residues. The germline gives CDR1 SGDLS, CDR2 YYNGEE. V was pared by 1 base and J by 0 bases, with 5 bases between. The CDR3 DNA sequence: TGTGCCAGCAGCGTATCCAGTAGCAATCAGCCCCAGCATTTT. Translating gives CASSVSSSNQPQHF.

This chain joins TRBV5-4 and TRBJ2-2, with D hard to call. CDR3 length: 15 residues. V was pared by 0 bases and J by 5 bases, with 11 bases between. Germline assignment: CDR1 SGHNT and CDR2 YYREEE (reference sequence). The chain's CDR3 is CASSLGATDTGELFF. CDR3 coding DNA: TGTGCCAGCAGCTTGGGAGCAACCGATACCGGGGAGCTGTTTTTT. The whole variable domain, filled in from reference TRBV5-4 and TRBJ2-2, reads ETGVTQSPTHLIKTRGQQVTLRCSSQSGHNTVSWYQQALGQGPQFIFQYYREEENGRGNFPPRFSGLQFPNYSSELNVNALELDDSALYLCASSLGATDTGELFFGEGSRLTVL.

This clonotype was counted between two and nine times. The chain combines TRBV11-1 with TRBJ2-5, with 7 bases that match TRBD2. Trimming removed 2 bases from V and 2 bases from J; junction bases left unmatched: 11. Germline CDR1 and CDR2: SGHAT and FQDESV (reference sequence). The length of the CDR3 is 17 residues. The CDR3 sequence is CASSLSITGGLQETQYF. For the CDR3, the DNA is TGTGCCAGCAGCTTATCAATTACCGGGGGGTTACAAGAGACCCAGTACTTC. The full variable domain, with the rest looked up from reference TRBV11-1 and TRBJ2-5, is EAEVAQSPRYKITEKSQAVAFWCDPISGHATLYWYRQILGQGPELLVQFQDESVVDDSQLPKDRFSAERLKGVDSTLKIQPAELGDSAMYLCASSLSITGGLQETQYFGPGTRLLVL.

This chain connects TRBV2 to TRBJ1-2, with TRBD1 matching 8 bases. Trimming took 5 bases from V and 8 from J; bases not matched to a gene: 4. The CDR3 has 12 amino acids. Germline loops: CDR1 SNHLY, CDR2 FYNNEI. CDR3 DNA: TGTGCCAGCAGTCAACAGGGGGACGGCTACACCTTC. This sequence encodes CASSQQGDGYTF. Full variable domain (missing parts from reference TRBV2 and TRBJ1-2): EPEVTQTPSHQVTQMGQEVILRCVPISNHLYFYWYRQILGQKVEFLVSFYNNEISEKSEIFDDQFSVERPDGSNFTLKIRSTKLEDSAMYFCASSQQGDGYTFGSGTRLTVV.

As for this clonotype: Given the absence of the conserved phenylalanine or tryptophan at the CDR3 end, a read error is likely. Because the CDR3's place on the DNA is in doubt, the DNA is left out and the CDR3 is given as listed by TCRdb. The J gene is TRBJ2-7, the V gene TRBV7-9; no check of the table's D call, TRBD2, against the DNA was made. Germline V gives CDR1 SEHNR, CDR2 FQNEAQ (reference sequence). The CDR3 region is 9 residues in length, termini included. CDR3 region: CASSLGLRE.

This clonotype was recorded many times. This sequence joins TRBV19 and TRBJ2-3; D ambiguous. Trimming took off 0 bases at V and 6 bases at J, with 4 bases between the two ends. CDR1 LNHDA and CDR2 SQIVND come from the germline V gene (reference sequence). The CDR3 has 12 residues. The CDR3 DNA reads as TGTGCCAGTAGTATAGAGTCGGATACGCAGTATTTT. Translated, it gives CASSIESDTQYF.

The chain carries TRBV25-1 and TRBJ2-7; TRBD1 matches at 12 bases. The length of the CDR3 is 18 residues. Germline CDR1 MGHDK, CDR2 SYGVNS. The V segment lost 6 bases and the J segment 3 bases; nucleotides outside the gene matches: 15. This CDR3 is CASSDRDRGRPQDYEQYF. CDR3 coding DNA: TGTGCCAGCAGCGACCGGGACAGGGGGCGGCCCCAAGACTACGAGCAGTACTTC.

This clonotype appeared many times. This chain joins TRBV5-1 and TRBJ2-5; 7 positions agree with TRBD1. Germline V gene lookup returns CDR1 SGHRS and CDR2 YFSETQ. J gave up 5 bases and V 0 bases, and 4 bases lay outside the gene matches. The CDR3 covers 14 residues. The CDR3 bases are TGCGCCAGCAGCTTGGGACAGGGCTGGGAGACCCAGTACTTC. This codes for CASSLGQGWETQYF.

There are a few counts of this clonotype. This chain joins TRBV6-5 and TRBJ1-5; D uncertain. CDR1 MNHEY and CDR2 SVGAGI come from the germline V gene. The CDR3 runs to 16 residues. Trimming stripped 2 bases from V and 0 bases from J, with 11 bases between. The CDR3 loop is CASSYTGTDSNQPQHF. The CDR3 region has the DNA TGTGCCAGCAGTTACACGGGAACAGATAGCAATCAGCCCCAGCATTTT.

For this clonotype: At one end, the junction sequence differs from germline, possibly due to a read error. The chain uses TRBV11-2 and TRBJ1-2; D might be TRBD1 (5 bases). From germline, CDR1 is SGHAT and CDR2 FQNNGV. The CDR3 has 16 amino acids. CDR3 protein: CVSSLGRGERNYGYTF. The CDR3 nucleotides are TGTGTCAGCAGCTTAGGAAGGGGAGAAAGGAACTATGGCTACACCTTC.

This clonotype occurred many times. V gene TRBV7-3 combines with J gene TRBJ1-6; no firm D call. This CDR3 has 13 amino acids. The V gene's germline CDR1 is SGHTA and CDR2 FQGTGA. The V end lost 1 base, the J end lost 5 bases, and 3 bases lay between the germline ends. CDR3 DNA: TGTGCCAGCAGCTTAATTAATAATTCACCCCTCCACTTT. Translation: CASSLINNSPLHF.

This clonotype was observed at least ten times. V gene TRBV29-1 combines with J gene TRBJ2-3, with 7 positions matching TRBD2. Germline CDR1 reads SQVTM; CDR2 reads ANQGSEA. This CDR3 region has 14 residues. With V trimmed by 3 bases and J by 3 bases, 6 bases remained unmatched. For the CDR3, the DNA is TGCAGCGTTGACGGCACTAGCGATACAGATACGCAGTATTTT. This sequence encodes CSVDGTSDTDTQYF.

As DNA, the CDR3 is TGTGCCAGCAGCTTGGGGAGGGACGGAGCCATAGGCTCTGGGGCCAACGTCCTGACTTTC. Encoded protein: CASSLGRDGAIGSGANVLTF. The chain employs TRBV5-6 and TRBJ2-6; possible D gene TRBD2, 6 bases. There are 20 residues in the CDR3. CDR1 is SGHDT and CDR2 is YYEEEE in the germline V gene. The V gene lost 0 bases and the J gene lost 0 bases, with 19 bases spanning the gap.

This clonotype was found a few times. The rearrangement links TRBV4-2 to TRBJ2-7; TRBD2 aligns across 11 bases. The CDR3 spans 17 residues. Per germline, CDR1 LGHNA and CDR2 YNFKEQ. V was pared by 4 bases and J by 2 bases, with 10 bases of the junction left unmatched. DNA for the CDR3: TGTGCCAGCAGCCCCCGCCGTACTAGCGGGGGCCCCTACGAGCAGTACTTC. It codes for CASSPRRTSGGPYEQYF.

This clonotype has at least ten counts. Written as DNA, the CDR3 is TGTGCCAGCAGCCGACTAAGTTATAGCAATCAGCCCCAGCATTTT. Protein: CASSRLSYSNQPQHF. The J gene is TRBJ1-5, the V gene TRBV6-1; no clear D. The CDR3 is made up of 15 amino acids. V lost 6 bases, J lost 0 bases, and 12 bases lay in between. CDR1 MNHNS and CDR2 SASEGT come from the germline V gene.

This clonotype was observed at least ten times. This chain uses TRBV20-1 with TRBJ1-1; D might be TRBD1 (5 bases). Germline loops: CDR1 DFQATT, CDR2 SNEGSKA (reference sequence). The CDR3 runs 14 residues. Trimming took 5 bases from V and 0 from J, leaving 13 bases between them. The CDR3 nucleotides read TGCAGTGCTCCTCATGGGGGAATGAACACTGAAGCTTTCTTT. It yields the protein CSAPHGGMNTEAFF.

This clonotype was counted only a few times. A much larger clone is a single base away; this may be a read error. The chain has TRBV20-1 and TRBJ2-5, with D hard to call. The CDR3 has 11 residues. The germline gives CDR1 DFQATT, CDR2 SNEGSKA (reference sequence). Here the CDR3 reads CGARFLETQYF. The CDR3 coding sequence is TGCGGTGCTAGGTTTCTCGAGACCCAGTACTTC.

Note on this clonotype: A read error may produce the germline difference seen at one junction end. CDR3 in amino acids: CATREGQSDTDAQYF. For the CDR3, the DNA is TGTGCCACCAGAGAAGGACAGTCTGACACAGATGCGCAGTATTTT. V gene TRBV24-1 combines with J gene TRBJ2-3, with D perhaps TRBD1 (6 bases). In germline, CDR1 is KGHDR, CDR2 SFDVKD. There are 15 residues in the CDR3.

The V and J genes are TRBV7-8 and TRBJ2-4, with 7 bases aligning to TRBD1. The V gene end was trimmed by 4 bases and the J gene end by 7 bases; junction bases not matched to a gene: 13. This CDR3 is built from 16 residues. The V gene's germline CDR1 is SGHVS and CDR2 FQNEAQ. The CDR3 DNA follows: TGTGCCAGCAGCTCGACTCCTGTTACAGGGGAGAACATTCAGTACTTC. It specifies CASSSTPVTGENIQYF.

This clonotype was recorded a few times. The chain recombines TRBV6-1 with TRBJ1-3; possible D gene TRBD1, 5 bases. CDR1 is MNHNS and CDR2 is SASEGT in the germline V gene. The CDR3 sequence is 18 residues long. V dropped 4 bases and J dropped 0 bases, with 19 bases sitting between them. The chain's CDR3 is CASSGLGYGALSGNTIYF. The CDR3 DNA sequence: TGTGCCAGCAGTGGCTTAGGGTATGGGGCCCTCTCTGGAAACACCATATATTTT.

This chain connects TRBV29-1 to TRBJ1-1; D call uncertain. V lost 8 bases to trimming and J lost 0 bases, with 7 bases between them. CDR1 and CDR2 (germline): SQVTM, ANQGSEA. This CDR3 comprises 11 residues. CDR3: CSLDLNTEAFF. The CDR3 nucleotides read TGCAGCTTAGATTTGAACACTGAAGCTTTCTTT.

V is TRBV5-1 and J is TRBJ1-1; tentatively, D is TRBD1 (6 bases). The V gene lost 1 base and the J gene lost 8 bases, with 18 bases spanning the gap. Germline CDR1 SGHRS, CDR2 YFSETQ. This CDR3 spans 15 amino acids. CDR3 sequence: CASSLLSGAASEAFF. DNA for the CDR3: TGCGCCAGCAGCTTGTTGTCGGGGGCGGCGTCCGAAGCTTTCTTT.

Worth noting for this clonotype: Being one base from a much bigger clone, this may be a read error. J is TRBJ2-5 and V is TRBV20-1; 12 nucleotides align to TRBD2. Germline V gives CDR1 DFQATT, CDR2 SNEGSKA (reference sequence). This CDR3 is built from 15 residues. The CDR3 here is CSARVPSGGAETQHF. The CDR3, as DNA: TGCAGTGCTAGAGTCCCTAGCGGGGGGGCCGAGACCCAGCACTTC.

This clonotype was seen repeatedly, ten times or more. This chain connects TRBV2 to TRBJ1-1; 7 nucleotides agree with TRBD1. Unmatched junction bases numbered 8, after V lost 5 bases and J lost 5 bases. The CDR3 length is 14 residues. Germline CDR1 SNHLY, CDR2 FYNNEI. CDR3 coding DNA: TGTGCCAGCAGTAAAAAAAACAGGGGAACTGAAGCTTTCTTT. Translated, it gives CASSKKNRGTEAFF.

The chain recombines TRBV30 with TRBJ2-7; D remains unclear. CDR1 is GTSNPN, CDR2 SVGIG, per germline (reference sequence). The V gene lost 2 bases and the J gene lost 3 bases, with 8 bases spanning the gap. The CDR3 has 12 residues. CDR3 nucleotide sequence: TGTGCCTGGAGTCCCTCTTGCTACGAGCAGTACTTC. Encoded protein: CAWSPSCYEQYF.

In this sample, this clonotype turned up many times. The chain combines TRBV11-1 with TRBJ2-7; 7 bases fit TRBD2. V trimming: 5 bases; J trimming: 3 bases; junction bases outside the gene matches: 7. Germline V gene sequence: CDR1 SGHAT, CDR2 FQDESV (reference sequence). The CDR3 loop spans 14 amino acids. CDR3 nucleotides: TGTGCCAGCAGCCGGAGCTCTAGCGGCTACGAGCAGTACTTC. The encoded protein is CASSRSSSGYEQYF.

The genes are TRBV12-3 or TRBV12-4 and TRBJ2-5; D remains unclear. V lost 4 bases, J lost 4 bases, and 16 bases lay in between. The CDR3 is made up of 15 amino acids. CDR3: CASSYSSAFPETQYF. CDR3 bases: TGTGCCAGCAGTTACTCCTCAGCGTTCCCAGAGACCCAGTACTTC.

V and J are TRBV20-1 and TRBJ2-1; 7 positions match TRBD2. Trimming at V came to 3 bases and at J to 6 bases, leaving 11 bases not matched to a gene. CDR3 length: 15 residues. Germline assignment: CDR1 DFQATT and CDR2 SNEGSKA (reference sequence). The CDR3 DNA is TGCAGTGCTAGGGGAGGACTAGTATTCCGCAATGAGCAGTTCTTC. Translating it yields CSARGGLVFRNEQFF.

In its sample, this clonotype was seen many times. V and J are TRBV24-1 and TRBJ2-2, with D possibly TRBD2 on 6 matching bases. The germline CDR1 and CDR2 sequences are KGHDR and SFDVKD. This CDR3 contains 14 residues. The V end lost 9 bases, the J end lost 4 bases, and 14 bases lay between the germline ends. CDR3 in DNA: TGTGCCACCGCCAGGAGGGGAGTCACCGGGGAGCTGTTTTTT. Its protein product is CATARRGVTGELFF.

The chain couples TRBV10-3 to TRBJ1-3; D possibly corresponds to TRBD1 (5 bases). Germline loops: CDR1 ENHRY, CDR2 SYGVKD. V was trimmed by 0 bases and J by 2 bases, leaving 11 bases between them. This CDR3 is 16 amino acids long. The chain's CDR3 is CAISESQGVTGNTIYF. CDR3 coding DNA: TGTGCCATCAGTGAGTCGCAGGGTGTTACTGGAAACACCATATATTTT.

Here the CDR3 DNA reads TGTGCCAGTATCGAGGGGGACAGTCGCGGCTACACCTTC. Protein product: CASIEGDSRGYTF. The chain joins TRBV19 to TRBJ1-2; 7 bases map to TRBD1. Per germline, CDR1 LNHDA and CDR2 SQIVND (reference sequence). V dropped 7 bases and J dropped 8; count of bases not matched to a gene: 10. The CDR3 covers 13 residues. The whole variable domain, remainder taken from reference TRBV19 and TRBJ1-2, is DGGITQSPKYLFRKEGQNVTLSCEQNLNHDAMYWYRQDPGQGLRLIYYSQIVNDFQKGDIAEGYSVSREKKESFPLTVTSAQKNPTAFYLCASIEGDSRGYTFGSGTRLTVV.

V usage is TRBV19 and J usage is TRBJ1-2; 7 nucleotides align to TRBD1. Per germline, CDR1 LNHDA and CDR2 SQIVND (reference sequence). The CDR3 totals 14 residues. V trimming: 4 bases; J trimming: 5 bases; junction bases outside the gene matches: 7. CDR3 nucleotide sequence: TGTGCCAGTAGTAAGACCGGGACAGCTTATGGCTACACCTTC. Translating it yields CASSKTGTAYGYTF.